This T cell receptor beta chain was identified in a study of cytomegalovirus exposure and HLA in healthy donors. The study, taken as a whole, reports: Cytomegalovirus status, reportedly, was diagnosed with high specificity and sensitivity by the classifier. Most TCR sequences were seen very rarely across donors, but some public TCRs occurred in many.

CDR3 length: 15 residues. Germline CDR1 and CDR2: MNHNS and SASEGT. Trimming cost V 6 bases and J 5 bases, with 19 bases left between them. On this clone itself: Its specificity is not known.

Each of the donors was a healthy bone marrow donor. Though nominally healthy at sampling, donors likely had unrecorded immune exposures. The PCR was carried out with 60 Vbeta primers and 13 Jbeta primers. Sequencing was performed with immunoSEQ multiplex PCR; in TCRdb, only in-frame clones are kept and a portion is missing. The sample consists of roughly 130,000 clones, around 74% of them appearing once. The rearrangement uses TRBV6-1 and TRBJ1-2; D perhaps matches TRBD1 (6 bases). The receptor comes from a woman between 50 and 59 years old in good health and CMV-seropositive. Sequences were obtained from PBMCs. The CDR3 DNA reads TGTGCCAGCAGCCGGGGACCCTTTACAGGGTATGGCTACACCTTC. It yields the protein CASSRGPFTGYGYTF.